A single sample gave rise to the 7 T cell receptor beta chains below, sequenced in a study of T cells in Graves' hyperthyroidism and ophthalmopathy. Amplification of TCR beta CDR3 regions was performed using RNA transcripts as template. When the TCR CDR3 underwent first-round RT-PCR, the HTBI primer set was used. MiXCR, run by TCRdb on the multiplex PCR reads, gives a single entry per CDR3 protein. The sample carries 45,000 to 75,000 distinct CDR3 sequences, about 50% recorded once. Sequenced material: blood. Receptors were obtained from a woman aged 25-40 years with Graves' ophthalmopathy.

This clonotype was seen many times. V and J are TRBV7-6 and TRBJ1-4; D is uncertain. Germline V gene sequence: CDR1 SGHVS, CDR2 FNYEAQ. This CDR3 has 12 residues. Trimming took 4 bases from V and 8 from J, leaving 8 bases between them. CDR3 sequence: CASSYTGEKLFF. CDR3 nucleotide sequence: TGTGCCAGCAGCTATACGGGGGAAAAACTGTTTTTT.

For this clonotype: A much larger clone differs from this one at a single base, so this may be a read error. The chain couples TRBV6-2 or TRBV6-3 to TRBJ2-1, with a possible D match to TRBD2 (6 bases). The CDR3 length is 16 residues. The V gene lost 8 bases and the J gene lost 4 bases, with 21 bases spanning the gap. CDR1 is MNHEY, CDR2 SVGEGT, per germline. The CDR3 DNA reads TGTGCCAGCGGAATAACCGGGACTGGCGTGTACAATGAGCAGTTCTTC. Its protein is CASGITGTGVYNEQFF.

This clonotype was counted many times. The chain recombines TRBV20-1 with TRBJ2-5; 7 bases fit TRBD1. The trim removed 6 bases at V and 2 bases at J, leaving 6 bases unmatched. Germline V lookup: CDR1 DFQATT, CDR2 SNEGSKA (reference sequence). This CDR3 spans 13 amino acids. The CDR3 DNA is TGCAGTGCCCCGCAGACAGGGCAAGAGACCCAGTACTTC. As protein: CSAPQTGQETQYF.

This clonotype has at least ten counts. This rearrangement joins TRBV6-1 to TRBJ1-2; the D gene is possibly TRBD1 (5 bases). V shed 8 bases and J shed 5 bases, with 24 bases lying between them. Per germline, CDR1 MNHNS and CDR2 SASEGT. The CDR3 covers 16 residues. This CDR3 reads CASRFRPEPTVYGYTF. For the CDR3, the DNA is TGTGCCAGCCGATTCCGCCCAGAACCGACAGTTTATGGCTACACCTTC.

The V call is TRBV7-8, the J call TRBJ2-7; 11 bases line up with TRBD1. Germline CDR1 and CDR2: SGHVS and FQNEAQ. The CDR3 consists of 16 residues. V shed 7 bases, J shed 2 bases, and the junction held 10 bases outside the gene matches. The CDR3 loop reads CASTVGGQGGTYEQYF. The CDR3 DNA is TGTGCCAGCACCGTGGGGGGACAGGGGGGAACCTACGAGCAGTACTTC.

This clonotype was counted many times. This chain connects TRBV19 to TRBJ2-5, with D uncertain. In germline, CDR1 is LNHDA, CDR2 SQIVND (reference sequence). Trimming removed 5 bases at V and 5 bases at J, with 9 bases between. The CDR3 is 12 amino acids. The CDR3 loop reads CASSGLMETQYF. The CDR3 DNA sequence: TGTGCCAGTAGTGGTCTAATGGAGACCCAGTACTTC.

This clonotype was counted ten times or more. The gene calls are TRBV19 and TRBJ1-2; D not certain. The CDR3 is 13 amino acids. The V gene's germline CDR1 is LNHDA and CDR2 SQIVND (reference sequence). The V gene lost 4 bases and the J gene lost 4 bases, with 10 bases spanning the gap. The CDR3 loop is CASSNTGVYGYTF. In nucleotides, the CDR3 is TGTGCCAGTAGTAATACTGGGGTCTATGGCTACACCTTC.